This T cell receptor beta chain was captured by sequencing in a study of regulatory T cells in long-lasting Graves disease. CDR3-region Arm-PCR and iRepertoire HTBI primers produced the TCR beta libraries. TCRdb reprocessed the multiplex PCR reads with MiXCR, giving one entry per CDR3 protein. Among 530,000 or so distinct CDR3 sequences listed, more than 15% were seen once. The time point was: newly diagnosed GD, antithyroid drugs for less than 3 months. Following extraction of RNA from PBMCs, that RNA was used to make the TCR library. Germline CDR1 reads GTSNPN; CDR2 reads SVGIG (reference sequence). CDR3 size: 13 residues. Trimming took off 7 bases at V and 2 bases at J, with 14 bases between the two ends. These data were also reused for a study on T cells in Graves' hyperthyroidism and ophthalmopathy.

The sample in question was peripheral blood mononuclear cells (PBMCs), obtained at new diagnosis, from a patient treated with antithyroid drugs. The TCR originated in a man aged 18 to 29 with Graves disease. The chain is built from TRBV30 and TRBJ1-2; TRBD1 is a possible D gene (6 bases). Here the CDR3 DNA reads TGTGCCTACGATCTGGGGGCCAACTATGGCTACACCTTC. This translates into CAYDLGANYGYTF.